Presented here are 30 T cell receptor beta chains from one specimen sequenced in a study of cytomegalovirus exposure and HLA in healthy donors. The PCR had 60 Vbeta and 13 Jbeta primers. The data were produced by immunoSEQ multiplex PCR, yet TCRdb's version contains in-frame clones alone and is incomplete. The data hold around 160,000 clones, with roughly 65% observed a single time. Sequencing was carried out using PBMCs. Source of these receptors: a man between 18 and 29 years old in good health and CMV-seropositive.

This chain connects TRBV30 to TRBJ1-4, with D perhaps TRBD1 (5 bases). Looked up from germline, CDR1 is GTSNPN and CDR2 is SVGIG (reference sequence). This CDR3 has 13 amino acids. V lost 3 bases and J 11 bases, leaving 16 bases between the germline ends. DNA of the CDR3: TGTGCCTGGAGAGGCGGGGGACCGGCGAAACTGTTTTTT. Residues: CAWRGGGPAKLFF.

This clone was picked up one time. The chain joins TRBV6-1 to TRBJ1-1; the D is unclear. Germline CDR1 and CDR2: MNHNS and SASEGT. With 7 bases removed from V and 1 base from J, the gap between germline ends came to 16 bases. This CDR3 region has 15 residues. The CDR3 DNA is TGTGCCAGCACGCGGGCACGCACTCCGAACACTGAAGCTTTCTTT. Its translation is CASTRARTPNTEAFF.

CDR3 region: CASSQTGTAGNQPQHF. The DNA of the CDR3 is TGTGCCAGCAGCCAGACAGGGACCGCTGGGAATCAGCCCCAGCATTTT. The chain couples TRBV16 to TRBJ1-5; TRBD1 matches at 7 bases. Germline lookup yields CDR1 KGHSY and CDR2 FQNENV. The CDR3 loop spans 16 amino acids. Trimming removed 3 bases from V and 4 bases from J; junction bases left unmatched: 9.

The rearrangement links TRBV5-1 to TRBJ2-3; tentatively, D is TRBD1 (5 bases). With 4 bases removed from V and 4 bases from J, the gap between germline ends came to 16 bases. Germline V gene lookup returns CDR1 SGHRS and CDR2 YFSETQ. This CDR3 region has 15 residues. The CDR3 DNA reads as TGCGCCAGCAGCCCGAAAGGGGCCTCTCCAGATACGCAGTATTTT. It codes for CASSPKGASPDTQYF.

This clone has a handful of counts. V is TRBV30 and J is TRBJ1-1; 8 positions match TRBD1. This CDR3 is built from 12 residues. V lost 0 bases, J lost 7 bases, and 1 base stayed unmatched. CDR1 and CDR2 (germline): GTSNPN, SVGIG (reference sequence). The CDR3 sequence: CAWSVGTGEAFF. CDR3 nucleotide sequence: TGTGCCTGGAGTGTAGGGACAGGTGAAGCTTTCTTT.

V usage is TRBV25-1 and J usage is TRBJ2-1; D is unclear. Germline assignment: CDR1 MGHDK and CDR2 SYGVNS. Trimming removed 0 bases from V and 8 bases from J, with 11 bases in between. The CDR3 runs 14 residues. The CDR3 reads CASSEYGASHEQFF. The CDR3 DNA follows: TGTGCCAGCAGTGAATATGGAGCGAGCCATGAGCAGTTCTTC.

This clone has only one observation. The chain employs TRBV5-1 and TRBJ2-2, with D uncertain. Trimming took off 0 bases at V and 8 bases at J, with 14 bases between the two ends. CDR1 is SGHRS and CDR2 is YFSETQ in the germline V gene. This CDR3 is built from 15 residues. The CDR3 loop is CASSLGLIAGGELFF. The CDR3 bases are TGCGCCAGCAGCTTGGGACTGATCGCCGGGGGGGAGCTGTTTTTT. The full variable domain, completed using reference TRBV5-1 and TRBJ2-2, is KAGVTQTPRYLIKTRGQQVTLSCSPISGHRSVSWYQQTPGQGLQFLFEYFSETQRNKGNFPGRFSGRQFSNSRSEMNVSTLELGDSALYLCASSLGLIAGGELFFGEGSRLTVL.

The sample holds one count of this clone. This chain uses TRBV6-1 with TRBJ1-1, with 8 bases matching TRBD1. The germline V gene encodes CDR1 MNHNS and CDR2 SASEGT. With 1 base clipped from V and 3 bases from J, the junction kept 1 base outside the gene matches. This CDR3 is 14 amino acids long. Here the CDR3 reads CASSEDRGDTEAFF. In DNA form, the CDR3 reads TGTGCCAGCAGTGAAGACAGGGGGGACACTGAAGCTTTCTTT.

The chain recombines TRBV25-1 with TRBJ1-2; the D gene is possibly TRBD1 (5 bases). The CDR3 has 15 residues. Germline V gene sequence: CDR1 MGHDK, CDR2 SYGVNS. V lost 2 bases to trimming and J lost 8 bases, with 18 bases between them. CDR3 amino acids: CASSEGAGAHRGYTF. The CDR3 nucleotides read TGTGCCAGCAGTGAAGGGGCAGGCGCACATCGGGGCTACACCTTC.

This clone has a handful of counts. As DNA, the CDR3 is TGTGCCAGTAGTATCGCTAGCGGGAGCTACAATGAGCAGTTCTTC. Amino acids: CASSIASGSYNEQFF. The rearrangement joins TRBV19 to TRBJ2-1; 10 bases line up with TRBD2. Germline V gene lookup returns CDR1 LNHDA and CDR2 SQIVND (reference sequence). The CDR3 extends over 15 amino acids. The trim removed 3 bases at V and 3 bases at J, leaving 2 bases unmatched. Looking up the rest from reference TRBV19 and TRBJ2-1 gives the full variable domain: DGGITQSPKYLFRKEGQNVTLSCEQNLNHDAMYWYRQDPGQGLRLIYYSQIVNDFQKGDIAEGYSVSREKKESFPLTVTSAQKNPTAFYLCASSIASGSYNEQFFGPGTRLTVL.

CDR3 coding DNA: TGTGCCTGGAGTGTAGTTCTGGGGCTAGGAACCTTC. Translation: CAWSVVLGLGTF. The rearrangement links TRBV30 to TRBJ1-2; perhaps TRBD1 as D (5 bases). V was clipped by 0 bases and J by 14 bases, with 16 bases between them. CDR1 GTSNPN and CDR2 SVGIG come from the germline V gene (reference sequence). This CDR3 is built from 12 residues.

The chain combines TRBV23-1 with TRBJ1-5; 11 bases line up with TRBD1. TRBV23-1 is an ORF, with its function uncertain. This CDR3 is 19 amino acids long. V lost 2 bases and J lost 2; bases outside the gene matches: 11. The CDR3 loop is CASSQVWTGGKFCNQPQHF. The CDR3 DNA reads TGCGCCAGCAGTCAAGTCTGGACAGGGGGCAAATTCTGCAATCAGCCCCAGCATTTT.

The chain recombines TRBV30 with TRBJ1-2; D possibly corresponds to TRBD1 (5 bases). This CDR3 has 15 residues. Trimming removed 0 bases at V and 6 bases at J, with 17 bases between. CDR1 is GTSNPN and CDR2 is SVGIG in the germline V gene (reference sequence). The CDR3 reads CAWSVGGGMGDGYTF. CDR3 DNA: TGTGCCTGGAGTGTTGGGGGGGGTATGGGGGATGGCTACACCTTC.

This clone was seen only a few times. The chain joins TRBV27 to TRBJ1-1; weak D call: TRBD1 (5 bases). V shed 3 bases and J shed 3 bases, with 8 bases lying between them. Germline CDR1 reads MNHEY; CDR2 reads SMNVEV (reference sequence). The CDR3 has 13 residues. Written as DNA, the CDR3 is TGTGCCAGCAGTTTCTCCAGGGACACTGAAGCTTTCTTT. Its translation: CASSFSRDTEAFF.

Remarks on this clone: Additional DNA sequences in this sample encode the identical CDR3. The chain joins TRBV5-1 to TRBJ1-2; D not certain. CDR1 is SGHRS, CDR2 YFSETQ, per germline. The CDR3 has 15 residues. V gave up 0 bases and J gave up 6 bases, with 15 bases separating them. CDR3 sequence (DNA): TGCGCCAGCAGCTTGGTAGGAGGGCCTCCCGATGGCTACACCTTC. Protein sequence: CASSLVGGPPDGYTF.

V usage is TRBV7-2 and J usage is TRBJ1-2; D is possibly TRBD1 (5 bases). The CDR3 runs 14 residues. V lost 1 base and J 8 bases, leaving 14 bases between the germline ends. Germline V CDR1 and CDR2: SGHTA, FQGNSA. For the CDR3, the DNA is TGTGCCAGCAGCTTAGAAGTCGGGGGGGGAGGCTACACCTTC. It codes for CASSLEVGGGGYTF.

The V call is TRBV4-1, the J call TRBJ2-3; D not resolved. This CDR3 spans 16 amino acids. The V gene's germline CDR1 is MGHRA and CDR2 YSYEKL. V lost 0 bases, J lost 4 bases, and 14 bases lay in between. The CDR3 protein is CASSQEGPPRPDTQYF. DNA for the CDR3: TGCGCCAGCAGCCAAGAGGGCCCACCAAGGCCAGATACGCAGTATTTT.

About this clone itself: One end of the junction fails to match germline, which may point to a read error. The chain combines TRBV7-9 with TRBJ2-5, with TRBD2 identical over 12 bases. CDR1 and CDR2 (germline): SEHNR, FQNEAQ (reference sequence). The CDR3 extends over 15 amino acids. CDR3 residues: CASSLAGGRGETQYF. The DNA for the CDR3 is TGTGCCAGCAGCCTAGCGGGGGGGAGAGGAGAGACCCAGTACTTC.

The V gene is TRBV10-2, the J gene TRBJ1-2; 8 bases line up with TRBD1. In germline, CDR1 is WSHSY, CDR2 SAAADI. The CDR3 contains 13 residues. Unmatched junction bases numbered 2, after V lost 3 bases and J lost 5 bases. The CDR3 here is CASSEQGGYGYTF. The CDR3 DNA reads as TGCGCCAGCAGTGAACAGGGGGGATATGGCTACACCTTC.

The rearrangement uses TRBV6-1 and TRBJ1-5; no clear D. V was cut by 1 base and J by 2 bases, with 6 bases left in between. Germline CDR1 reads MNHNS; CDR2 reads SASEGT. The CDR3 is made up of 14 amino acids. The CDR3 region is CASSEGGRNQPQHF. DNA for the CDR3: TGTGCCAGCAGTGAAGGCGGCCGCAATCAGCCCCAGCATTTT.

This clone showed up just a few times. This sequence joins TRBV29-1 and TRBJ1-1; D perhaps matches TRBD1 (6 bases). Germline lookup yields CDR1 SQVTM and CDR2 ANQGSEA. The length of the CDR3 is 12 residues. Trimming removed 3 bases from V and 1 base from J, with 6 bases in between. CDR3 region: CSVEGANTEAFF. CDR3 bases: TGCAGCGTTGAGGGGGCGAACACTGAAGCTTTCTTT.

In this sample, this clone turned up once. The chain couples TRBV30 to TRBJ1-2, with no clear D. Trimming took 5 bases from V and 4 from J, leaving 8 bases between them. Germline CDR1 is GTSNPN and CDR2 is SVGIG (reference sequence). The CDR3 extends over 11 amino acids. The CDR3 sequence: CAWGGSYGYTF. The CDR3 DNA follows: TGTGCCTGGGGCGGATCCTATGGCTACACCTTC. The full variable domain, rest sourced from reference TRBV30 and TRBJ1-2, is SQTIHQWPATLVQPVGSPLSLECTVEGTSNPNLYWYRQAAGRGLQLLFYSVGIGQISSEVPQNLSASRPQDRQFILSSKKLLLSDSGFYLCAWGGSYGYTFGSGTRLTVV.

Note on this clone: The junction and the germline gene differ at one end; a read error may be behind it. The genes are TRBV6-6 and TRBJ1-5; 7 bases align to TRBD1. This CDR3 comprises 16 residues. Germline V lookup: CDR1 MNHNY, CDR2 SVGAGI (reference sequence). The CDR3 DNA sequence: TGTGCCAGCAGCACCGGACAGGCGGAACGCAATCGGCCCCAGCATTTT. Protein sequence: CASSTGQAERNRPQHF.

The table lists this clone with a few counts. The CDR3 coding sequence is TGTGCCAGCAGACCCCCGGGAGGGGCGAATGGCTACACCTTC. Its protein is CASRPPGGANGYTF. This chain uses TRBV7-2 with TRBJ1-2, with D maybe TRBD1 (5 bases). V lost 6 bases and J lost 6, with 17 bases in between. The CDR3 extends over 14 amino acids. Germline values: CDR1 SGHTA, CDR2 FQGNSA.

The J gene is TRBJ1-6, the V gene TRBV2; no definite D call. Trimming left V 6 bases short and J 7 bases short, with 16 bases between. CDR1 is SNHLY, CDR2 FYNNEI, per germline. CDR3 length: 15 residues. CDR3 sequence reads: CASRERESSNSPLHF. DNA of the CDR3: TGTGCCAGCAGAGAACGGGAGAGCTCAAATTCACCCCTCCACTTT.

The gene calls are TRBV5-6 and TRBJ2-1; perhaps TRBD2 as D (5 bases). Germline lookup yields CDR1 SGHDT and CDR2 YYEEEE. V was pared by 2 bases and J by 6 bases, with 18 bases between. This CDR3 spans 16 amino acids. The CDR3 sequence: CASSFRRATSFNEQFF. DNA for the CDR3: TGTGCCAGCAGCTTTAGGCGGGCCACCTCTTTCAATGAGCAGTTCTTC.

The genes are TRBV11-2 and TRBJ2-2, with D tentatively TRBD1 (5 bases). Germline values: CDR1 SGHAT, CDR2 FQNNGV. The CDR3 extends over 16 amino acids. Trimming stripped 4 bases from V and 1 base from J, with 13 bases between. This CDR3 reads CASSSPSGQNTGELFF. The CDR3 nucleotides are TGTGCCAGCAGCTCCCCAAGTGGACAGAACACCGGGGAGCTGTTTTTT.

The genes are TRBV14 and TRBJ2-1, with D tentatively TRBD1 (5 bases). Germline loops: CDR1 SGHDN, CDR2 FVKESK. V was trimmed by 4 bases and J by 0 bases, leaving 13 bases between them. The CDR3 spans 16 residues. The CDR3, as DNA: TGTGCCAGCAGCCCTTTAACAGGTAGCTCCTACAATGAGCAGTTCTTC. Residues: CASSPLTGSSYNEQFF. Based on the CDR3 plus reference TRBV14 and TRBJ2-1, the full variable domain is EAGVTQFPSHSVIEKGQTVTLRCDPISGHDNLYWYRRVMGKEIKFLLHFVKESKQDESGMPNNRFLAERTGGTYSTLKVQPAELEDSGVYFCASSPLTGSSYNEQFFGPGTRLTVL.

This clone was observed a few times. V is TRBV19 and J is TRBJ1-6; 7 bases are shared with TRBD1. J was trimmed by 14 bases and V by 4 bases; bases with no gene match: 8. CDR1 and CDR2 (germline): LNHDA, SQIVND (reference sequence). CDR3 size: 13 residues. The CDR3 reads CASSTVDRAALHF. In nucleotides, the CDR3 is TGTGCCAGTAGTACTGTTGACAGGGCGGCCCTCCACTTT. Full variable domain (rest looked up from reference TRBV19 and TRBJ1-6): DGGITQSPKYLFRKEGQNVTLSCEQNLNHDAMYWYRQDPGQGLRLIYYSQIVNDFQKGDIAEGYSVSREKKESFPLTVTSAQKNPTAFYLCASSTVDRAALHFGNGTRLTVT.

The genes are TRBV6-6 and TRBJ2-5, with D unclear. Trimming stripped 8 bases from V and 2 bases from J, with 9 bases between. This CDR3 has 12 residues. Germline values: CDR1 MNHNY, CDR2 SVGAGI (reference sequence). The chain's CDR3 is CASLADQETQYF. For the CDR3, the DNA is TGTGCCAGCCTGGCAGATCAAGAGACCCAGTACTTC.